The clone carrying this TCR beta chain showed up many times. Antigen specificity is unknown. The data were obtained in a study of human T cells and chemical hapten exposure. As for time point: patch test 3, about 24 weeks after DPC sensitization. Treatment described: therapeutic diphenylcyclopropenone sensitization with weekly scalp DPC. Overall study findings and caveats: Versus controls, expanded TCRs had significantly more large CDR3 similarity clusters.

TCRdb reprocessed the RACE reads via MiXCR and lists one record per CDR3 protein. The sample lists some 52,000 distinct CDR3 sequences; about 10% were seen once. The TCR originated in a woman in her thirties or forties with alopecia areata. Some clones in this sample may be carry-over from other donors' samples. The sample in question was whole blood, obtained in connection with sensitization to the hapten diphenylcyclopropenone (DPC).

CDR3 in DNA: TGCGCCAGCAGCAAGGACAGGCCCCTTGAGCAGTTCTTC. It codes for CASSKDRPLEQFF. The chain couples TRBV4-3 to TRBJ2-1; 7 bases line up with TRBD1. Trimming took 5 bases from V and 9 from J; bases not matched to a gene: 7. Germline V gives CDR1 LGHNA, CDR2 YSLEER. CDR3 length: 13 residues.